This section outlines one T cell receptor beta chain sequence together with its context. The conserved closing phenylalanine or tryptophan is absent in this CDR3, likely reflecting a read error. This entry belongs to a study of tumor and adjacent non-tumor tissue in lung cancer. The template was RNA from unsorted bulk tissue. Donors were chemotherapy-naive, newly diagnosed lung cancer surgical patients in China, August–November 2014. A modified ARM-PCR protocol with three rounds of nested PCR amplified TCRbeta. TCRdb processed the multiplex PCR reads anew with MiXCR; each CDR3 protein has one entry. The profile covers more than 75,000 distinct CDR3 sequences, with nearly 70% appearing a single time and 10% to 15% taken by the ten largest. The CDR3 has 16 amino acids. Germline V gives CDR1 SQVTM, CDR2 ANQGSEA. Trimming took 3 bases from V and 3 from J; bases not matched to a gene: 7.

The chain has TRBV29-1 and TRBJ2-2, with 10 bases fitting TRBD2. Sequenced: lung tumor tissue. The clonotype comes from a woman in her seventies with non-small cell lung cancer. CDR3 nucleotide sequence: TGCAGCGTTGAGCTCACTAGCGGGAAATACACCGGGGAGCTGTTTTAT. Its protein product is CSVELTSGKYTGELFY.